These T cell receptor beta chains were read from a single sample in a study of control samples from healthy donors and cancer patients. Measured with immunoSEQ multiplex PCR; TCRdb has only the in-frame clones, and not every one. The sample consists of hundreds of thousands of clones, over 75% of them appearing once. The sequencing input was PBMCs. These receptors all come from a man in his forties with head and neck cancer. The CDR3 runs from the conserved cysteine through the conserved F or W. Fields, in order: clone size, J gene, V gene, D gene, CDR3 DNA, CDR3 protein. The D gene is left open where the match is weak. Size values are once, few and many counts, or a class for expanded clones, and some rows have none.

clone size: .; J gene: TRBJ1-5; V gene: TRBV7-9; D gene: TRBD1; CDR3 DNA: TGTGCCAGCAGCCCTCAGACAGGGTATAGCAATCAGCCCCAGCATTTT; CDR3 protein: CASSPQTGYSNQPQHF
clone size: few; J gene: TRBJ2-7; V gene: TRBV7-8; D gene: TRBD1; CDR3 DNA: TGTGCCAGCAGCTTAGCCAGGACAGGGTCCTACGAGCAGTACTTC; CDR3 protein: CASSLARTGSYEQYF
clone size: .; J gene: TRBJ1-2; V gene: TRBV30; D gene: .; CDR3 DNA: TGTGCCTGGAAGGCAGGGGCGAACTATGGCTACACCTTC; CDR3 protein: CAWKAGANYGYTF
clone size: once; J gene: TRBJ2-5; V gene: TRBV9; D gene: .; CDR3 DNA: TGTGCCAGCAGCGTAGGTGGGGGCGGTTCGGAGACCCAGTACTTC; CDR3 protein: CASSVGGGGSETQYF
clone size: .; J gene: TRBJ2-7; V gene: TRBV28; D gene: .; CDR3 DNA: TGTGCCAGCAGTTATAGGCAGGTGGGGCCATCCTACGAGCAGTACTTC; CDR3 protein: CASSYRQVGPSYEQYF
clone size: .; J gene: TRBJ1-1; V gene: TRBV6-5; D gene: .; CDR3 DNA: TGTGCCAGCGCGCGTAGTCGGACGGGGGAAGCTTTCTTT; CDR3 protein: CASARSRTGEAFF
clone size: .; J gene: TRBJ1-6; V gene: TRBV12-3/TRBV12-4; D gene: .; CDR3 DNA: TGTGCCAGCAGTCGACAGGAAGATTCACCCCTCCACTTT; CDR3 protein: CASSRQEDSPLHF
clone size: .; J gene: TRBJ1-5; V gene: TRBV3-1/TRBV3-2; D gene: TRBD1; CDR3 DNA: TGTGCCAGCAGCCAAGGGGGGGGACAGTCCTATCAGCCCCAGCATTTT; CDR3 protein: CASSQGGGQSYQPQHF
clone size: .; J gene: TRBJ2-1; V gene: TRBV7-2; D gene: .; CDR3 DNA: TGTGCCAGCAGCGTAGGGGGACACGACAATGAGCAGTTCTTC; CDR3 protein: CASSVGGHDNEQFF
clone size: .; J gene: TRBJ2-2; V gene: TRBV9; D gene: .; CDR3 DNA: TGTGCCAGCAGCGTATGGGGTGCTGGAAACAGGGAGCTGTTTTTT; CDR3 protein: CASSVWGAGNRELFF
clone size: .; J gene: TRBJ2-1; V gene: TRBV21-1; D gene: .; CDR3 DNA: TGTGCCAGCACACTCGAGGGGGACTTTGGGGTCTGGAGTGTGAATGAGCAGTTCTTC; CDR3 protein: CASTLEGDFGVWSVNEQFF
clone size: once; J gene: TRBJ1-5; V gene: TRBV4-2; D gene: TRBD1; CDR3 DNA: TGTGCCAGCAGCCAAGAAGGACAGGTTAGCAATCAGCCCCAGCATTTT; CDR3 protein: CASSQEGQVSNQPQHF
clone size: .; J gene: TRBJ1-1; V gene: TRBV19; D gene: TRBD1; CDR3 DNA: TGTGCCAGTACCAATTTTGGGACAGTTATGAACACTGAAGCTTTCTTT; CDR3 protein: CASTNFGTVMNTEAFF
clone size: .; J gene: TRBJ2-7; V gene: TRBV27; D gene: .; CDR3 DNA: TGTGCCAGCAGTTCAGGGTCCCCCTCCCCCTACGAGCAGTACTTC; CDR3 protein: CASSSGSPSPYEQYF
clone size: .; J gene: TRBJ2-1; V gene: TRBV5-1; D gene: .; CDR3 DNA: TGCGCCAGCAGCAGGGGGGACCATGAGCAGTTCTTC; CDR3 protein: CASSRGDHEQFF
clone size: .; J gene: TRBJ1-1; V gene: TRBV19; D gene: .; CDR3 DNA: TGTGCCAGTAGCCCCTCGCCGGGGAGCACTGAAGCTTTCTTT; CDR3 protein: CASSPSPGSTEAFF